In its sample, the clone carrying this TCR beta chain was seen many times. The CDR3 extends over 17 amino acids. V lost 6 bases, J lost 4 bases, and 25 bases lay in between. Germline assignment: CDR1 MDHEN and CDR2 SYDVKM. Amplification of TCR beta CDR3 regions used RNA transcripts. The first-round RT-PCR employed HTBI primers together with the Qiagen OneStep RT-PCR kit. A multiplex PCR was then performed as the second round. TCRdb passed the multiplex PCR reads through MiXCR, listing each CDR3 protein once. Among almost 400,000 distinct CDR3 sequences listed, about 18% were seen once. The sample belongs to a study of Graves' ophthalmopathy and Graves' hyperthyroidism. Disease in donors with ophthalmopathy had moderate-to-severe activity, CAS ≥3, NOSPECS ≥4 and under 3 months' duration. The study excluded patients with other autoimmune diseases, uncontrolled infections, pregnancy or lactation. The evidence that diagnosis relied on was clinical symptoms, serum thyroxine, TRAb, thyroid ultrasound and orbital computed tomography. PBMCs were isolated by Ficoll-Paque density gradient centrifugation, using about 9.2 ml of fresh peripheral blood as the starting material.

The TCR originated in a woman aged 18 to 35 with Graves' ophthalmopathy. The rearrangement joins TRBV28 to TRBJ2-7; TRBD1 or TRBD2 may be the D gene (6 bases each). Material for sequencing was peripheral blood. The CDR3 sequence is CASSLGGGGGKVYEQYF. CDR3 DNA: TGTGCCAGCAGCTTAGGTGGGGGCGGCGGGAAGGTTTACGAGCAGTACTTC.